The TCR beta chain described here comes from a study of cytomegalovirus exposure and HLA in healthy donors. The V and J ends lost 4 bases and 6 bases, in that order; junction bases with no gene match: 7. CDR1 is LGHNA, CDR2 YNFKEQ, per germline. The CDR3 runs to 15 residues. The PCR was carried out with 60 Vbeta primers and 13 Jbeta primers. The assay was immunoSEQ multiplex PCR, and TCRdb's table has in-frame clones only and misses some. There are hundreds of thousands of clones in the sample; roughly 83% occur only once, and over 1.1% lies in the top ten. This clone was picked up a small number of times.

The specimen sequenced was PBMCs. V gene TRBV4-2 combines with J gene TRBJ2-2; 8 bases match TRBD1. The origin of this receptor is a girl aged 10-17 years in good health and CMV-seronegative. Here the CDR3 DNA reads TGTGCCAGCAGCCCTAGAGGACAGGGTCCCGGGGAGCTGTTTTTT. As protein: CASSPRGQGPGELFF.